Listed below are T cell receptor beta chains from one sample, sequenced in a study of blood T cell repertoires in COVID-19. The protocol was immunoSEQ multiplex PCR, while the TCRdb copy is restricted to in-frame clones and leaves out a portion. This table has approximately 300,000 clones, about 82% appearing once. The sequenced material came from peripheral blood. These receptors were taken from a woman in her forties or fifties with acute or convalescent COVID-19. CDR3s include the opening cysteine and the closing phenylalanine or tryptophan. The D gene is left open where the match is weak. Where a row states a size, it is once, few, many or the class of an expanded clone; other rows omit it.

abundance,len,j_gene,d_gene,v_gene,CDR3nt,CDR3aa
few,16,TRBJ2-1,NA,TRBV25-1,TGTGCCAGCAGTGAATTGGGGAGCGGGACACTCAATGAGCAGTTCTTC,CASSELGSGTLNEQFF
NA,13,TRBJ1-5,NA,TRBV28,TGTGCCAGCAGGGTCCCAGGCTGGCAGCCCCAGCATTTT,CASRVPGWQPQHF
NA,13,TRBJ1-2,NA,TRBV2,TGTGCCAGCAGTGAAAGGGGCAACTATGGCTACACCTTC,CASSERGNYGYTF
NA,16,TRBJ1-4,NA,TRBV9,TGTGCCAGCAGCGCACGAGGGTGGGCAAAAGATGAAAAACTGTTTTTT,CASSARGWAKDEKLFF
NA,14,TRBJ1-5,NA,TRBV19,TGTGCCAGTAGTATGGGCCAGGGCAATCAGCCCCAGCATTTT,CASSMGQGNQPQHF
few,15,TRBJ2-5,TRBD1,TRBV18,TGTGCCAGCTCACCAAACAGGGGGCGCTGGGAGACCCAGTACTTC,CASSPNRGRWETQYF
NA,17,TRBJ2-3,NA,TRBV9,TGTGCCAGCAGCGAGGCGCTGGGGACACGGGTGGGGGATACGCAGTATTTT,CASSEALGTRVGDTQYF
NA,17,TRBJ2-3,NA,TRBV24-1,TGTGCCACCAGTGACTCGAAGGGTTCACTAGACACAGATACGCAGTATTTT,CATSDSKGSLDTDTQYF
NA,17,TRBJ1-1,NA,TRBV4-3,TGCGCCAGCAGCCAAGATTTTGACAGACTCATGAACACTGAAGCTTTCTTT,CASSQDFDRLMNTEAFF
NA,13,TRBJ1-2,NA,TRBV11-3,TGTGCCAGCAGCTTAGAGGCAGGCTATGGCTACACCTTC,CASSLEAGYGYTF
NA,14,TRBJ2-7,NA,TRBV4-2,TGTGCCAGCAGCCAAGAGGCAGGAACCTACGAGCAGTACTTC,CASSQEAGTYEQYF
NA,14,TRBJ1-4,NA,TRBV5-1,TGCGCCAGCAGCTTGGGAGCAACTAATGAAAAACTGTTTTTT,CASSLGATNEKLFF
NA,15,TRBJ2-5,NA,TRBV4-2,TGTGCCAGCAGCCAAGAAGTGGGCTCTCAAGAGACCCAGTACTTC,CASSQEVGSQETQYF
once,16,TRBJ2-7,NA,TRBV6-2/TRBV6-3,TGTGCCAGCAGTTACCTGAGGGACTTAACAGCCTACGAGCAGTACTTC,CASSYLRDLTAYEQYF
NA,14,TRBJ2-7,TRBD2,TRBV7-2,TGTGCCAGCAGCCTCTCGGCTAGCGGCTACGAGCAGTACTTC,CASSLSASGYEQYF
NA,14,TRBJ2-5,TRBD2,TRBV7-9,TGTGCCAGCAGCCCCGGACTAGCGGGAGAGACCCAGTACTTC,CASSPGLAGETQYF
NA,16,TRBJ2-1,TRBD2,TRBV5-1,TGCGCCAGCAGCTTGACCGGGACTAGCGGCTACAATGAGCAGTTCTTC,CASSLTGTSGYNEQFF
NA,14,TRBJ2-5,NA,TRBV10-3,TGTGCCATCAGTCCTGGACAGACTCAAGAGACCCAGTACTTC,CAISPGQTQETQYF
NA,18,TRBJ2-7,TRBD2,TRBV10-3,TGTGCCATCAGTGAGACGAGAGGGACTAGAAGAGGGTCCTACGAGCAGTACTTC,CAISETRGTRRGSYEQYF
NA,15,TRBJ2-3,NA,TRBV7-7,TGTGCTAGCAGCTTAGGCGGTCCGGCGGGAGATACGCAGTATTTT,CASSLGGPAGDTQYF
NA,18,TRBJ2-7,TRBD2,TRBV9,TGTGCCAGCAGCGCCTCACCGGTTGGAGCGGGGGTCCCCTACGAGCAGTACTTC,CASSASPVGAGVPYEQYF
NA,14,TRBJ2-7,TRBD1,TRBV4-1,TGCGCCAGCAGCCTGGGGGACAGCCTCCTCGAGCAGTACTTC,CASSLGDSLLEQYF
NA,13,TRBJ2-7,NA,TRBV7-9,TGTGCCAGCAGCTTAGAGGGCAGGGTCGAGCAGTACTTC,CASSLEGRVEQYF
NA,17,TRBJ1-5,NA,TRBV28,TGTGCCAGCAGTTTACTTTTCCTGGGGCTAGGCAATCAGCCCCAGCATTTT,CASSLLFLGLGNQPQHF
few,13,TRBJ2-2,NA,TRBV7-9,TGTGCCAGCAGCTTATTAGCAGGGGCGGAGCTGTTTTTT,CASSLLAGAELFF
NA,14,TRBJ1-5,TRBD1,TRBV2,TGTGCCAGCAGTGAAAGTGCAGGGGGACAGCCCCAGCATTTT,CASSESAGGQPQHF
NA,13,TRBJ1-1,NA,TRBV7-3,TGTGCCAGCAGCTTAACGTCCGGGTTGTTGGCTTTCTTT,CASSLTSGLLAFF
NA,14,TRBJ1-5,NA,TRBV20-1,TGCAGTGCTAGTGGGGCGCTTATGCATCAGCCCCAGCATTTT,CSASGALMHQPQHF
NA,15,TRBJ1-1,TRBD1,TRBV25-1,TGTGCCAGCCGTACAGGGGGCGCATTGGGCACTGAAGCTTTCTTT,CASRTGGALGTEAFF
NA,15,TRBJ1-4,TRBD1,TRBV9,TGTGCCAGCAGCCCACAGGGGGCGATTTTTGAAAAACTGTTTTTT,CASSPQGAIFEKLFF
NA,15,TRBJ2-7,NA,TRBV19,TGTGCCAGTAGTACTAAGCCCTGGGGAGCCTACGAGCAGTACTTC,CASSTKPWGAYEQYF
once,15,TRBJ2-3,TRBD2,TRBV7-9,TGTGCCAGCAGCTTATCCCGCGGGGGGGGAGATACGCAGTATTTT,CASSLSRGGGDTQYF
NA,15,TRBJ1-5,NA,TRBV7-9,TGTGCCAGCAGCTTAGCTGGGGGCAAAAATCAGCCCCAGCATTTT,CASSLAGGKNQPQHF
NA,16,TRBJ2-3,TRBD2,TRBV28,TGTGCCAGCAGTTGGACTAGCGGGAGGGCCTCAGATACGCAGTATTTT,CASSWTSGRASDTQYF
NA,14,TRBJ1-5,NA,TRBV5-1,TGCGCCAGCAGCACCGGGAATAGCAATCAGCCCCAGCATTTT,CASSTGNSNQPQHF
NA,14,TRBJ2-7,TRBD1,TRBV25-1,TGTGCCAGCCCATGGAGGACAGGGAGTTACGAGCAGTACTTC,CASPWRTGSYEQYF